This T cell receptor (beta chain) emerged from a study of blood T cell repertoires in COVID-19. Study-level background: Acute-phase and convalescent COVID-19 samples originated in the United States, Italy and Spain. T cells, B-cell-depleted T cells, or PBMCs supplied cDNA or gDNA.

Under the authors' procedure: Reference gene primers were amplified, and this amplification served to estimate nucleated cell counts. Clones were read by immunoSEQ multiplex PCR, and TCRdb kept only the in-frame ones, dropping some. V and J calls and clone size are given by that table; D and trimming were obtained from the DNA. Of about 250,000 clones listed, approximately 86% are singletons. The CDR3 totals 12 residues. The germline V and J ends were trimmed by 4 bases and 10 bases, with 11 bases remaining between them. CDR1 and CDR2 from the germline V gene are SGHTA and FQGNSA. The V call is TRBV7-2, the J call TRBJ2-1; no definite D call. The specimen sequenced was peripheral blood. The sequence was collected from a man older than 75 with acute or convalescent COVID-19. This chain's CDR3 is CASSSRRLEQFF. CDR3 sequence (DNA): TGTGCCAGCAGCTCGCGCCGACTGGAGCAGTTCTTC. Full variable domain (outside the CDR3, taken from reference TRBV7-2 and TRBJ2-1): GAGVSQSPSNKVTEKGKDVELRCDPISGHTALYWYRQSLGQGLEFLIYFQGNSAPDKSGLPSDRFSAERTGGSVSTLTIQRTQQEDSAVYLCASSSRRLEQFFGPGTRLTVL.